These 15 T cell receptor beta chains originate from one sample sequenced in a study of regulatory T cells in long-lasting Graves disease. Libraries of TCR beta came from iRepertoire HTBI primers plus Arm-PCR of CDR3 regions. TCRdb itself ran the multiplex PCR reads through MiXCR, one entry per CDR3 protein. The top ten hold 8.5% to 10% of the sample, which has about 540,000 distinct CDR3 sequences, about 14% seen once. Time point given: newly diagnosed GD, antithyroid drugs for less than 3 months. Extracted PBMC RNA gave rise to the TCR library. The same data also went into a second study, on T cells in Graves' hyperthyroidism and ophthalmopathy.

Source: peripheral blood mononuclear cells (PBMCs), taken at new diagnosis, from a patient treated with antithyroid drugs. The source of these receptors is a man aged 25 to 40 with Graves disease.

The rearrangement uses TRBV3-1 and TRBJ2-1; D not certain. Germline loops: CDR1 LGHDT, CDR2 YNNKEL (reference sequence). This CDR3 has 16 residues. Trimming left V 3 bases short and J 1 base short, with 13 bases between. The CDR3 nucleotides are TGTGCCAGCAGCCAGAGCTCAGGAGCGTCCTACAATGAGCAGTTCTTC. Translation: CASSQSSGASYNEQFF.

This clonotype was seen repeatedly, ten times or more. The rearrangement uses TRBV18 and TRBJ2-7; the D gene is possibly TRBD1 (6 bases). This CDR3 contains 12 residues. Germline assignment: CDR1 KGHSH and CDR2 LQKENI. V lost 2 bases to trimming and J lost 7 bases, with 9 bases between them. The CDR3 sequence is CASSPITGEQYF. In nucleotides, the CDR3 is TGTGCCAGCTCACCAATCACAGGGGAGCAGTACTTC.

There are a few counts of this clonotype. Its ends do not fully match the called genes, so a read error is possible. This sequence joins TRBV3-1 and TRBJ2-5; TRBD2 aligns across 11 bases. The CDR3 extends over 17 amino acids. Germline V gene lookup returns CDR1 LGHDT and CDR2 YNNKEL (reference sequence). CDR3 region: CASSFGLAGPYQGTQYF. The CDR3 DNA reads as TGTGCCAGCAGTTTCGGACTAGCGGGCCCGTACCAAGGGACCCAGTACTTC.

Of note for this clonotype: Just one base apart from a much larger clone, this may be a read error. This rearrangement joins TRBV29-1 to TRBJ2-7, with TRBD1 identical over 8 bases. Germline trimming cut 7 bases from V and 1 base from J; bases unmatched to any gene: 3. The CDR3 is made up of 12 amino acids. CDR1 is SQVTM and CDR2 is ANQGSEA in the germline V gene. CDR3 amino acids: CSATGGSYEQYF. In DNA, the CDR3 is TGCAGCGCCACAGGGGGATCCTACGAGCAGTACTTC.

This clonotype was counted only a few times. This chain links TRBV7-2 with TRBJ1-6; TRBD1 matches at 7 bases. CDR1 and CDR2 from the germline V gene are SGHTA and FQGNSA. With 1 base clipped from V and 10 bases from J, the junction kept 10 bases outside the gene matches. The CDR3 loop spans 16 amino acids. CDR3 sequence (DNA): TGTGCCAGCAGCTTAGTACACAGGGGAAATGGATCACCCCTCCACTTT. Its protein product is CASSLVHRGNGSPLHF.

CDR3 DNA: TGTGCCAGCAGCGCCTTCCTCCGGGACAGAAATTCACCCCTCCACTTT. It codes for CASSAFLRDRNSPLHF. The chain uses TRBV11-2 and TRBJ1-6, with TRBD1 identical over 7 bases. Germline loops: CDR1 SGHAT, CDR2 FQNNGV. The CDR3 has 16 residues. V was clipped by 5 bases and J by 7 bases; unmatched bases: 11.

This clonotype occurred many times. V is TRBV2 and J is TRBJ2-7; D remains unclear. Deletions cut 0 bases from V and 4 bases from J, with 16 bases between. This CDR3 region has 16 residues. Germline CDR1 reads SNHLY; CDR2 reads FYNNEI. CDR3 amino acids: CASSEAFLEDGYEQYF. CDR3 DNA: TGTGCCAGCAGTGAAGCCTTTCTCGAGGACGGATACGAGCAGTACTTC.

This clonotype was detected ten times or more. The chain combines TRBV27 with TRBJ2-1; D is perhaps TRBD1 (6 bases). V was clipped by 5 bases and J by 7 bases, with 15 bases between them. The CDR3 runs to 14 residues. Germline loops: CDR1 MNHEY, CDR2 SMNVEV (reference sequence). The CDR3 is CASSPRTEWNEQFF. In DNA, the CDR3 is TGTGCCAGCAGTCCGCGGACAGAGTGGAATGAGCAGTTCTTC.

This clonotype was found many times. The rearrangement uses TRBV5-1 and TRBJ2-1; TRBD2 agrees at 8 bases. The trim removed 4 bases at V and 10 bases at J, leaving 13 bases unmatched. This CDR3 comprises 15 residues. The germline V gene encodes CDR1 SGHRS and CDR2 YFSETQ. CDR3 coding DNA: TGCGCCAGCAGCCCTCCGGGGAGCGGGAGATTAGAGCAGTTCTTC. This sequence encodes CASSPPGSGRLEQFF.

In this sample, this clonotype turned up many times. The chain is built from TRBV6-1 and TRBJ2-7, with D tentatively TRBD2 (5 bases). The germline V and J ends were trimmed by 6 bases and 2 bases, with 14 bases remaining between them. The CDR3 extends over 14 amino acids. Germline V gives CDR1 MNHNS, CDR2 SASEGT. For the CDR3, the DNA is TGTGCCAGCAGGTTCACTAGTGCCGCCTACGAGCAGTACTTC. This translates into CASRFTSAAYEQYF.

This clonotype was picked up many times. CDR3 loop: CAWLSRANTGELFF. CDR3 DNA sequence: TGTGCCTGGTTATCTCGCGCAAACACCGGGGAGCTGTTTTTT. This rearrangement joins TRBV30 to TRBJ2-2; D remains ambiguous. CDR3 length: 14 residues. Germline CDR1 GTSNPN, CDR2 SVGIG (reference sequence). Deletions cut 5 bases from V and 2 bases from J, with 12 bases between.

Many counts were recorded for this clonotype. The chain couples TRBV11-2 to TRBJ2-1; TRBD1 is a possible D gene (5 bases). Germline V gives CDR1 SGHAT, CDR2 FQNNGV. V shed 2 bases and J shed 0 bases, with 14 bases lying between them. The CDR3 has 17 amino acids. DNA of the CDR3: TGTGCCAGCAGCTTAAGGATGACAGCGAGCTCCTACAATGAGCAGTTCTTC. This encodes CASSLRMTASSYNEQFF.

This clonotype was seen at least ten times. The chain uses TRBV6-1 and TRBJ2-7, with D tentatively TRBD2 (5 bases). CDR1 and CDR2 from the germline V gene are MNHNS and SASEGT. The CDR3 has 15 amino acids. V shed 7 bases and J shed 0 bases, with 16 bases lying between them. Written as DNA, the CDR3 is TGTGCCAGCACTCTGGACTTAATGGGCTCCTACGAGCAGTACTTC. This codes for CASTLDLMGSYEQYF.

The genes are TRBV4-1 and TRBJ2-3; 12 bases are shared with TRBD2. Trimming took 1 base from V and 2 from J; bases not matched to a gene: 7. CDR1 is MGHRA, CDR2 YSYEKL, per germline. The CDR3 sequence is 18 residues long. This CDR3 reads CASSQVPLAGGTTDTQYF. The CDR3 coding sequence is TGCGCCAGCAGCCAAGTCCCTCTAGCGGGAGGGACCACAGATACGCAGTATTTT.

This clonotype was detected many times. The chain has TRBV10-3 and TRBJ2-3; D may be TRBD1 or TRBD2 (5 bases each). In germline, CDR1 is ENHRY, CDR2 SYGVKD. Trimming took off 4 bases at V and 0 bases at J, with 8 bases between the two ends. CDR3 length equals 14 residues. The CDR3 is CAISVGDSTDTQYF. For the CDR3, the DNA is TGTGCCATCAGTGTAGGGGACAGCACAGATACGCAGTATTTT.